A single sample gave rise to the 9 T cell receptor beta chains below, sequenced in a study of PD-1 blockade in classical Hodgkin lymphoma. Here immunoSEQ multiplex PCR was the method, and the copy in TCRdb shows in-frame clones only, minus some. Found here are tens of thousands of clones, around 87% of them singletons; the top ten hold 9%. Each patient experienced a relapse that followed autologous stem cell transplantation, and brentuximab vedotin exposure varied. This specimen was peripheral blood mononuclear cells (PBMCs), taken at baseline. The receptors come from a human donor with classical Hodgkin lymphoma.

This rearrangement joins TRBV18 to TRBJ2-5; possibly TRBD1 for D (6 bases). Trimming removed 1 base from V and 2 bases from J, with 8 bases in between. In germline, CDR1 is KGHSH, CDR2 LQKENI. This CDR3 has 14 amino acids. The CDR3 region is CASSPRQEQETQYF. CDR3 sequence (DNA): TGTGCCAGCTCACCACGACAGGAACAAGAGACCCAGTACTTC.

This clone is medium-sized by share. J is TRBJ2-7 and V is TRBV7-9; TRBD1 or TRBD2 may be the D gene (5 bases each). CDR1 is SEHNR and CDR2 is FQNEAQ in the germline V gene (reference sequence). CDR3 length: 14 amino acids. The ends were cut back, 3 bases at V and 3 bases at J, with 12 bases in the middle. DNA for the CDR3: TGTGCCAGCAGCTTGGTGGGACGGCACTACGAGCAGTACTTC. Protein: CASSLVGRHYEQYF. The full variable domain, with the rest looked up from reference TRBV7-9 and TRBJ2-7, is DTGVSQNPRHKITKRGQNVTFRCDPISEHNRLYWYRQTLGQGPEFLTYFQNEAQLEKSRLLSDRFSAERPKGSFSTLEIQRTEQGDSAMYLCASSLVGRHYEQYFGPGTRLTVT.

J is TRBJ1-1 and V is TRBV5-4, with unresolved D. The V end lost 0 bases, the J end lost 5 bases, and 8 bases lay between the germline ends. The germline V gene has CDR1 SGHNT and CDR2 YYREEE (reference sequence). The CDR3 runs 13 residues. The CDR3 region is CASSLGRTTEAFF. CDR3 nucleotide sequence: TGTGCCAGCAGCTTGGGCAGGACGACTGAAGCTTTCTTT.

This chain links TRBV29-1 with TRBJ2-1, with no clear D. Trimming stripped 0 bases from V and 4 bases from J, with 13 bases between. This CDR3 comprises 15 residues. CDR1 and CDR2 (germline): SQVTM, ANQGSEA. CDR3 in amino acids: CSVEEWGVGYNEQFF. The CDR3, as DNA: TGCAGCGTTGAAGAATGGGGTGTTGGGTACAATGAGCAGTTCTTC.

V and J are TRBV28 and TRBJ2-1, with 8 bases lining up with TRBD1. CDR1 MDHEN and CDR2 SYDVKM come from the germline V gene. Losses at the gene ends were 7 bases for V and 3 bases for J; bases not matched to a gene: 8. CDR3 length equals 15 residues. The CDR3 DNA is TGTGCCAGCACCGTCGGAGGACAGGGCTACAATGAGCAGTTCTTC. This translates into CASTVGGQGYNEQFF.

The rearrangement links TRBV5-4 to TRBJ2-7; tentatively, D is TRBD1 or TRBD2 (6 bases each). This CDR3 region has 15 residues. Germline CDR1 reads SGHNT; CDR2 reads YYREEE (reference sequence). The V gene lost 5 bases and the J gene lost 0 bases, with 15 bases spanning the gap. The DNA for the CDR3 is TGTGCCAGCAGTCTTGGGGGGCTTAGCTCCTACGAGCAGTACTTC. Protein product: CASSLGGLSSYEQYF.

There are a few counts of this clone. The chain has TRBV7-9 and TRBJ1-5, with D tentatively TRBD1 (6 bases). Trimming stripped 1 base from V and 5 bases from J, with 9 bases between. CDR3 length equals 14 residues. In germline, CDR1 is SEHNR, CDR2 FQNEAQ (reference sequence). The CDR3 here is CASSLGGAHQPQHF. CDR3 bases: TGTGCCAGCAGCTTAGGGGGGGCACATCAGCCCCAGCATTTT.

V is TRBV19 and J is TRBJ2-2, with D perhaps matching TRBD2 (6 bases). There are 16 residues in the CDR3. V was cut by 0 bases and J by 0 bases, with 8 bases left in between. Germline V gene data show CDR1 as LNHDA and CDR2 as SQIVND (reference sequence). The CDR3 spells CASSIEGGANTGELFF. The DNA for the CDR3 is TGTGCCAGTAGTATAGAAGGAGGGGCGAACACCGGGGAGCTGTTTTTT.

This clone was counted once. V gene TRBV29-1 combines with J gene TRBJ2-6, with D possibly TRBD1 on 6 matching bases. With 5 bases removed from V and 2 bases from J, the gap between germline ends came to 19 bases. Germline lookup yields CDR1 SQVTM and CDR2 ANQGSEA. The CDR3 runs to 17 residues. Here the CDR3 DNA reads TGCAGCGTTACTCACAGGGTTTCGGTAGCTGGGGCCAACGTCCTGACTTTC. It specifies CSVTHRVSVAGANVLTF.